This T cell receptor (beta chain) was identified during a study of blood T cells in healthy people across ages. Primed by a sample-barcoded 5' primer and a J-beta primer mix, a second PCR proceeded for roughly 7 to 12 cycles. TCRdb analysed the 5' RACE reads with MiXCR anew, one entry per CDR3 protein. The data show about 760,000 distinct CDR3 sequences, roughly 25% seen once. Germline-derived CDR1 and CDR2 are SGHRS and YFSETQ. The CDR3 has 15 residues. Trimming took 0 bases from V and 2 from J, leaving 11 bases between them. The donors, all healthy, were Caucasians living in Russia, aged 6 to 90. The same specimen was also included in a second study, on T cells of mothers and their children. From that paper: A few healthy Caucasian mothers and their six children donated.

The sample comprised blood. The rearrangement uses TRBV5-1 and TRBJ1-2, with TRBD1 as a possible D gene (6 bases). The receptor comes from a boy younger than 18 in good health. The CDR3 sequence: CASSLAVGQNYGYTF. In DNA, the CDR3 is TGCGCCAGCAGCTTGGCGGTCGGACAGAACTATGGCTACACCTTC.